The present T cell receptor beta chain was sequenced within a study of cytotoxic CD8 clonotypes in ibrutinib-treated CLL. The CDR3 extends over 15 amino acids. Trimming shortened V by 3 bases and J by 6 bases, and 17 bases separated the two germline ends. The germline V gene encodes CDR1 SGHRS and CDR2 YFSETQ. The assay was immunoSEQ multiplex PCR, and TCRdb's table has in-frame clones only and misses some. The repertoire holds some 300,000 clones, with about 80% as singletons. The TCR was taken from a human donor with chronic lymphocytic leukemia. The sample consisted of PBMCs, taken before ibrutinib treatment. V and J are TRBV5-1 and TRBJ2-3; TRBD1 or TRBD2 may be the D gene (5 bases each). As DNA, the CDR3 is TGCGCCAGCAGCTGGGGACCGGCCGGAGGTGATACGCAGTATTTT. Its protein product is CASSWGPAGGDTQYF.